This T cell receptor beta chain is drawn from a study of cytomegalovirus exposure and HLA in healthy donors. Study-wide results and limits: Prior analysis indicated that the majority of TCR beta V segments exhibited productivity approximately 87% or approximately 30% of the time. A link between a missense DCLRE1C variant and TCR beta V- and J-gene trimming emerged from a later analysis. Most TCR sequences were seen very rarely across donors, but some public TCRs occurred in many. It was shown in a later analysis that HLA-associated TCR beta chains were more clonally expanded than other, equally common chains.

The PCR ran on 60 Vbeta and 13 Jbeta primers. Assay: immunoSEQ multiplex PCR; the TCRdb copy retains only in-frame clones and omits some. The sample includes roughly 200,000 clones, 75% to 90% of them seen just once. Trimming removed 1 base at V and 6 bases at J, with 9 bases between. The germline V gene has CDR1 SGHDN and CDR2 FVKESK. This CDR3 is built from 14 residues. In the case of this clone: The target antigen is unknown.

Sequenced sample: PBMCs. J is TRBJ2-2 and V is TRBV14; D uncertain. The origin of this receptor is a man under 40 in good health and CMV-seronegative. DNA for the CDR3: TGTGCCAGCAGCCAAGTACAGTTCCCCGGGGAGCTGTTTTTT. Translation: CASSQVQFPGELFF.